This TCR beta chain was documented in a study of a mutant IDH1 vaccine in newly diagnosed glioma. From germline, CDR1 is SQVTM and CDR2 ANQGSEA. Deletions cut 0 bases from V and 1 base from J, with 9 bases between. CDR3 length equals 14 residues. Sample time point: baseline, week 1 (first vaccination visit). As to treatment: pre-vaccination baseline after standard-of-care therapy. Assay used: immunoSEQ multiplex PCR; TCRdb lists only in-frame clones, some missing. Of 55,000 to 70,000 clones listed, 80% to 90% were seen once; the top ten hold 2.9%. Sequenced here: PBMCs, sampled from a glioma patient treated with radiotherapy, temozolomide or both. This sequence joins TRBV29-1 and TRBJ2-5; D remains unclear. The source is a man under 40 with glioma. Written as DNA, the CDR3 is TGCAGCGTTGAAGATCTTAGGCTCCAAGAGACCCAGTACTTC. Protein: CSVEDLRLQETQYF.